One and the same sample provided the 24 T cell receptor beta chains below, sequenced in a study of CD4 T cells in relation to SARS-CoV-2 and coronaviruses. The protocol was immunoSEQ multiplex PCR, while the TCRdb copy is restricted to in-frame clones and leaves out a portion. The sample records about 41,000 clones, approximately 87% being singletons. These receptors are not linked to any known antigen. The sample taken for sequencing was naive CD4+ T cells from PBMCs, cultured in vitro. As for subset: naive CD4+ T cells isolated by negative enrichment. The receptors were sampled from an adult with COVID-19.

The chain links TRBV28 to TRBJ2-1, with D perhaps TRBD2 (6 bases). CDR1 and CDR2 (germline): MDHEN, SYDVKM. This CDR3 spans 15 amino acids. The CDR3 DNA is TGTCAAGTGGGGCCCCGGGGGAGCTCCTACAATGAGCAGTTCTTC. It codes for CQVGPRGSSYNEQFF.

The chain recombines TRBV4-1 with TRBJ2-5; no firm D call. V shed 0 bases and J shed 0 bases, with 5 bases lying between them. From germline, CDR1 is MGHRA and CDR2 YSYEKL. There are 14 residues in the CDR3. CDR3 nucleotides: TGCGCCAGCAGCCAAGATTACAACCAAGAGACCCAGTACTTC. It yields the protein CASSQDYNQETQYF.

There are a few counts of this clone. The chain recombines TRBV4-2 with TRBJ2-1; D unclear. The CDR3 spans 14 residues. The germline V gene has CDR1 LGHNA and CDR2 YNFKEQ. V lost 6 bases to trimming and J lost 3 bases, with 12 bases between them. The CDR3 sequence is CASRSGSDYNEQFF. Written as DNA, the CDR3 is TGTGCCAGCAGGTCCGGTTCTGACTACAATGAGCAGTTCTTC.

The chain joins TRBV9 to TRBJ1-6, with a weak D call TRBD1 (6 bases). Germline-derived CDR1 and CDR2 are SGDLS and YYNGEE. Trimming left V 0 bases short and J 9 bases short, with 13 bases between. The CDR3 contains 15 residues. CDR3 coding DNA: TGTGCCAGCAGCGTAGGATGGGGGCAAGGTTCACCCCTCCACTTT. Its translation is CASSVGWGQGSPLHF.

CDR3 in amino acids: CASRGGPPNTEAFF. DNA of the CDR3: TGTGCCAGTAGAGGGGGACCGCCGAACACTGAAGCTTTCTTT. The V gene is TRBV19, the J gene TRBJ1-1; the D gene is possibly TRBD1 (6 bases). CDR1 is LNHDA and CDR2 is SQIVND in the germline V gene (reference sequence). Between the trimmed V and J ends, which lost 6 bases and 1 base, there was a span of 12 bases. CDR3 length: 14 residues.

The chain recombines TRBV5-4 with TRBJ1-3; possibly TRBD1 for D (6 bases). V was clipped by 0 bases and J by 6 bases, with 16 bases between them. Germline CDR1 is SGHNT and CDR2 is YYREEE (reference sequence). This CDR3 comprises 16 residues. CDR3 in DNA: TGTGCCAGCAGCTTGGGACATCCAGGGGAGGAAAACACCATATATTTT. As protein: CASSLGHPGEENTIYF.

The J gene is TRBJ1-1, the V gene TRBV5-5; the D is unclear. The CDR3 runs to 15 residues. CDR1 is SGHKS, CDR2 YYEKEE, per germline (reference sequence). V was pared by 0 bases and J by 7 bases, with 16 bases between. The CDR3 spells CASSLAGGTSREAFF. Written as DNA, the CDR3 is TGTGCCAGCAGCTTGGCCGGAGGAACGTCTCGTGAAGCTTTCTTT.

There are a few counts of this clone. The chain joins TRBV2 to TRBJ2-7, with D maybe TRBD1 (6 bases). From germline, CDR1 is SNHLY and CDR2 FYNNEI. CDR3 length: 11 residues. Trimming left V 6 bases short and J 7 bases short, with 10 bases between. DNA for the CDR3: TGTGCCAGCAGAGAAACAGGGGAGCAGTACTTC. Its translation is CASRETGEQYF.

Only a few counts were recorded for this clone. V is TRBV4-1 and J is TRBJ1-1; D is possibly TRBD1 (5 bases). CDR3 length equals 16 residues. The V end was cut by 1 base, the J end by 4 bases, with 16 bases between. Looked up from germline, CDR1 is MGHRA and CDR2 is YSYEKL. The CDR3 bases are TGCGCCAGCAGCCAAGCGTGGCTTGAGGGGCCCACTGAAGCTTTCTTT. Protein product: CASSQAWLEGPTEAFF.

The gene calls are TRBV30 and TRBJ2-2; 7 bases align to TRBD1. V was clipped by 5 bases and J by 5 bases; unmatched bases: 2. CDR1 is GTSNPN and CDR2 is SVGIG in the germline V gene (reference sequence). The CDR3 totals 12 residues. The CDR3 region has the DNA TGTGCCTGGGGACAGGTGACCGGGGAGCTGTTTTTT. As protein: CAWGQVTGELFF.

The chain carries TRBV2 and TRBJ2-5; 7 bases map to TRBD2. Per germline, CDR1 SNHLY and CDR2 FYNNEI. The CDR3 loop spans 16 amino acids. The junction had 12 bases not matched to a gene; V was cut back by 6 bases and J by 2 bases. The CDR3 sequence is CASRETTSSRQETQYF. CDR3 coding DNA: TGTGCCAGCAGGGAGACGACTAGCAGTCGACAAGAGACCCAGTACTTC.

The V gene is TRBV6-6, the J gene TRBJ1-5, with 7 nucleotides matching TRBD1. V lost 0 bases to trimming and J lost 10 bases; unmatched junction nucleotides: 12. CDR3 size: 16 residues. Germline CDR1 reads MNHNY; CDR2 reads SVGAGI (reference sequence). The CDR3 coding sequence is TGTGCCAGCAGTTACTCGAAACACAGGGGAAAAGCACCCCAGCATTTT. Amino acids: CASSYSKHRGKAPQHF.

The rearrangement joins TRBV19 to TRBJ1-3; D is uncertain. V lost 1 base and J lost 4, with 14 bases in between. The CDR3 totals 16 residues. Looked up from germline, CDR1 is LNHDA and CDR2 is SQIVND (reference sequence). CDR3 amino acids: CASSIALASVGNTIYF. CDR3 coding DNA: TGTGCCAGTAGTATAGCCTTAGCCAGCGTCGGAAACACCATATATTTT.

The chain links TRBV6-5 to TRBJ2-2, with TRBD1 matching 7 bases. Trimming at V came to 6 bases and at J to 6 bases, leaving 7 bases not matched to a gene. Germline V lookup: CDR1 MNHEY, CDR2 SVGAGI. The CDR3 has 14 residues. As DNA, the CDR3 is TGTGCCAGCAGCACCCGACAGGGTTCCGGGGAGCTGTTTTTT. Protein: CASSTRQGSGELFF.

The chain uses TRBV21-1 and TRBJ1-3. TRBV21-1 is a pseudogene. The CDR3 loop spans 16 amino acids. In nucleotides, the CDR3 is TGTGCCAGCAGCAAGGCGAGGGACTGGAGAGCTAACACCATATATTTT. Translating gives CASSKARDWRANTIYF.

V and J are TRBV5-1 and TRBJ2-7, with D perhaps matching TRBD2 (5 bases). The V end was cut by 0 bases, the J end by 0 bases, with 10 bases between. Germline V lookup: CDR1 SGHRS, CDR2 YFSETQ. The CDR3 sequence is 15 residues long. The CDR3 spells CASSLEPDSSYEQYF. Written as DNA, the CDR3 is TGCGCCAGCAGCTTGGAGCCGGACTCCTCCTACGAGCAGTACTTC.

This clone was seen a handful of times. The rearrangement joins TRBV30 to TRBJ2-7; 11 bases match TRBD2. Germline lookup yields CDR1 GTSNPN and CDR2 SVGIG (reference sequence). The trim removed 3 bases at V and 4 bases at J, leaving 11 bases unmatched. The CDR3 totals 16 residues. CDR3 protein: CAWRHLLAGGGYEQYF. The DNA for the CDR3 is TGTGCCTGGAGGCACCTCTTAGCGGGAGGGGGGTACGAGCAGTACTTC.

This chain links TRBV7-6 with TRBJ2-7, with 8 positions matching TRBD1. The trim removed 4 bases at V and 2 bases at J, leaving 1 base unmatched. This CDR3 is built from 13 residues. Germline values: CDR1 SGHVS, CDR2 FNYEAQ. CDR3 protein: CASSSTGAYEQYF. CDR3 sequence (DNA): TGTGCCAGCAGCTCGACAGGGGCCTACGAGCAGTACTTC.

The CDR3 DNA follows: TGTGCCAGCAGGCAATCGGACTACTACCCACAAGAGACCCAGTACTTC. This gives the protein CASRQSDYYPQETQYF. The gene calls are TRBV7-2 and TRBJ2-5; a possible D gene is TRBD2 (6 bases). CDR1 and CDR2 (germline): SGHTA, FQGNSA. The V end lost 6 bases, the J end lost 2 bases, and 19 bases lay between the germline ends. CDR3 size: 16 residues.

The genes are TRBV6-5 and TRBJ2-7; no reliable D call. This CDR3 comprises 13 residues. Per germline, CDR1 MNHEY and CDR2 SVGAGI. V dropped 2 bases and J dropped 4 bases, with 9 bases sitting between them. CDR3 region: CASSYGQLYEQYF. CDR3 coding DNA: TGTGCCAGCAGTTACGGCCAGCTTTACGAGCAGTACTTC.

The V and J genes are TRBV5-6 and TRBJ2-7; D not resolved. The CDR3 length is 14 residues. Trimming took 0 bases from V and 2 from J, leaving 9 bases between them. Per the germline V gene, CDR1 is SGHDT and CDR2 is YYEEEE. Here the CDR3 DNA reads TGTGCCAGCAGCTTGGTGTGGGGAACCTACGAGCAGTACTTC. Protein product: CASSLVWGTYEQYF.

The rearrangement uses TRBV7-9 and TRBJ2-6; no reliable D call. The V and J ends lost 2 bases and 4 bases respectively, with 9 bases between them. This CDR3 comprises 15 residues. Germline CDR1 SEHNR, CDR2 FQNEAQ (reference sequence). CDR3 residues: CASSLQAAGANVLTF. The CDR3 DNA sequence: TGTGCCAGCAGCTTACAGGCGGCCGGGGCCAACGTCCTGACTTTC. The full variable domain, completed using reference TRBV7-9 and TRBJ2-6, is DTGVSQNPRHKITKRGQNVTFRCDPISEHNRLYWYRQTLGQGPEFLTYFQNEAQLEKSRLLSDRFSAERPKGSFSTLEIQRTEQGDSAMYLCASSLQAAGANVLTFGAGSRLTVL.

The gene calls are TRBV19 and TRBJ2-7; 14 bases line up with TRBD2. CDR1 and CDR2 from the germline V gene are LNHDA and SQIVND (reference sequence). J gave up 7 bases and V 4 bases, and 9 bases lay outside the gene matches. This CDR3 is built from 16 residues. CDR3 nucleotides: TGTGCCAGTAGTACTCCCGGGACTAGCGGGAGTGATGAGCAGTACTTC. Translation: CASSTPGTSGSDEQYF. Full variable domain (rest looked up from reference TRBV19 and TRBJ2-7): DGGITQSPKYLFRKEGQNVTLSCEQNLNHDAMYWYRQDPGQGLRLIYYSQIVNDFQKGDIAEGYSVSREKKESFPLTVTSAQKNPTAFYLCASSTPGTSGSDEQYFGPGTRLTVT.

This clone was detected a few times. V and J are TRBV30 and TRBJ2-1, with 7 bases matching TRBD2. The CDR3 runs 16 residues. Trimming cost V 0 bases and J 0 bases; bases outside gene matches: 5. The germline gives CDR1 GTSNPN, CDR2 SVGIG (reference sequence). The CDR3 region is CAWSVPLADSYNEQFF. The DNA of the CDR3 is TGTGCCTGGAGTGTACCCCTAGCGGACTCCTACAATGAGCAGTTCTTC.